Listed below are T cell receptor beta chains from one sample, sequenced in a study of blood T cell repertoires in COVID-19. Only in-frame clones appear in the TCRdb table, and some are missing; sequencing was by immunoSEQ multiplex PCR. The sample has 150,000 to 200,000 clones, approximately 80% seen once. The sequenced material came from PBMCs or T cells enriched from blood (not recorded which). The receptors derive from a man aged 50-60 years who had recovered from COVID-19. The CDR3 runs from the conserved cysteine through the conserved F or W. A D gene is named only where the DNA matches it firmly. Clone size is not always given. Where it is, it says once, few, many or a class for expanded clones.

v_gene,abundance,j_gene,d_gene,CDR3nt,CDR3aa
TRBV7-6,NA,TRBJ1-1,TRBD1,TGTGCCAGCGGACCCGGGACAGGGGACATCTTT,CASGPGTGDIF
TRBV27,NA,TRBJ2-1,TRBD2,TGTGCCAGCAGTTTATCAGGCGGGGGAGGCATCTACAATGAGCAGTTCTTC,CASSLSGGGGIYNEQFF
TRBV29-1,once,TRBJ2-2,TRBD2,TGCAGCGTTGCGGCTAGCGGGACCGGGGAGCTGTTTTTT,CSVAASGTGELFF
TRBV3-1/TRBV3-2,few,TRBJ2-7,TRBD2,TGTGCCAGCAGCCCTCGACGGGGGGGCTCCTACGAGCAGTACTTC,CASSPRRGGSYEQYF
TRBV7-2,NA,TRBJ2-2,TRBD2,TGTGCCAGCAGCTTTGCGGGGGGCATAAACACCGGGGAGCTGTTTTTT,CASSFAGGINTGELFF
TRBV6-1,NA,TRBJ1-2,NA,TGTGCCAGCAGTGAAAGGCCAGGCAGTAACTATGGCTACACCTTC,CASSERPGSNYGYTF
TRBV6-5,NA,TRBJ2-2,NA,TGTGCCAGCTCTTTCCCGGACACCGGGGAGCTGTTTTTT,CASSFPDTGELFF
TRBV3-1/TRBV3-2,NA,TRBJ2-7,NA,TGTGCCAGCAGCCTCCGGGACGGGAGCTCCTACGAGCAGTACTTC,CASSLRDGSSYEQYF
TRBV23-1,few,TRBJ1-6,NA,TGCGCCAGCAGCCCCATAGGTCAGCCGGGGTCACCCCTCCACTTT,CASSPIGQPGSPLHF
TRBV19,NA,TRBJ1-6,TRBD1,TGTGCCAGTAGGGGGACAGGAAATTCACCCCTCCACTTT,CASRGTGNSPLHF
TRBV7-2,NA,TRBJ2-5,TRBD2,TGTGCCAGCAGGCCCACGACCGGGGGGGCCGTAAAGACCCAGTACTTC,CASRPTTGGAVKTQYF
TRBV19,NA,TRBJ2-1,NA,TGTGCCAGTCTTGGGGCCACCGGGACTGCAACCAATGAGCAGTTCTTC,CASLGATGTATNEQFF
TRBV3-1/TRBV3-2,few,TRBJ1-1,NA,TGTGCCAGCAGCACCCGACAGGCCTTGAACACTGAAGCTTTCTTT,CASSTRQALNTEAFF
TRBV10-1,NA,TRBJ2-1,NA,TGCGCCAGCAGTGAGATCCAGGGGAATGAGCAGTTCTTC,CASSEIQGNEQFF
TRBV6-5,NA,TRBJ2-1,NA,TGTGCCAGCAGTTTAAAGTCTAGCGTCAATGAGCAGTTCTTC,CASSLKSSVNEQFF
TRBV7-6,NA,TRBJ2-5,TRBD2,TGTGCCAGCAGCTCCAGCCCTAGCGGGCCGGGAGAGACCCAGTACTTC,CASSSSPSGPGETQYF
TRBV28,few,TRBJ1-5,NA,TGTGCCAGCAGCGGCAGGAAAGGAAACAATCAGCCCCAGCATTTT,CASSGRKGNNQPQHF
TRBV6-5,NA,TRBJ2-5,TRBD1,TGTGCCAGCAGCAACAGGGGGCTTGGGGAGACCCAGTACTTC,CASSNRGLGETQYF
TRBV28,NA,TRBJ2-2,TRBD1,TGTGCCAGCAGTGCCGGGACAGGGCGCACCGGGGAGCTGTTTTTT,CASSAGTGRTGELFF
TRBV5-6,few,TRBJ2-1,TRBD1,TGTGCCAGCAGCTTGGATGGGACAGGGTTTTACAATGAGCAGTTCTTC,CASSLDGTGFYNEQFF
TRBV7-8,once,TRBJ2-7,NA,TGTGCCAGCACCCTCCCGGGGGTTGACGAGCAGTACTTC,CASTLPGVDEQYF
TRBV28,NA,TRBJ1-5,NA,TGTGCCAGCAGCAAAACCGGGAGCAATCAGCCCCAGCATTTT,CASSKTGSNQPQHF
TRBV5-8,NA,TRBJ2-2,TRBD1,TGTGCCAGCAGCCTAGGGGGCCACCCCGGGGAGCTGTTTTTT,CASSLGGHPGELFF
TRBV5-1,NA,TRBJ1-4,NA,TGCGCCAGCAGCTTGGCCATGGGGAGGGCAGGTCCTGAAAAACTGTTTTTT,CASSLAMGRAGPEKLFF
TRBV10-3,NA,TRBJ2-5,TRBD2,TGTGCCATCAGTGACGGGCTAGCGGGGGGAGAGACCCAGTACTTC,CAISDGLAGGETQYF
TRBV7-9,NA,TRBJ2-1,NA,TGTGCCAGCAGCATCGACAACAGGAGAGACACGTGGTTCTTC,CASSIDNRRDTWFF
TRBV12-3/TRBV12-4,few,TRBJ2-1,NA,TGTGCCAGCAGTGTGAGGGAGTCCAATGAGCAGTTCTTC,CASSVRESNEQFF
TRBV28,NA,TRBJ1-4,NA,TGTGCCAGCAGCACGGGACTTCGGGATGAAAAACTGTTTTTT,CASSTGLRDEKLFF
TRBV15,NA,TRBJ1-3,NA,TGTGCCACCAGCGGTAGATTCGACTCTGGAAACACCATATATTTT,CATSGRFDSGNTIYF
TRBV25-1,NA,TRBJ1-1,NA,TGTGCCAGCAGTCTGTCGACTGAAGCTTTCTTT,CASSLSTEAFF
TRBV28,NA,TRBJ1-6,NA,TGTGCCAGCAGTCCCGGTCCTAATAATTCACCCCTCCACTTT,CASSPGPNNSPLHF
TRBV3-1/TRBV3-2,NA,TRBJ1-5,NA,TGTGCCAGCAGCCAAGCAGGGATCAATCAGCCCCAGCATTTT,CASSQAGINQPQHF
TRBV12-3/TRBV12-4,NA,TRBJ2-3,NA,TGTGCCAGCAGCCTCCGGGGCACAGATACGCAGTATTTT,CASSLRGTDTQYF
TRBV28,NA,TRBJ1-2,TRBD1,TGTGCCAGCAGCGGAGGGGGCCGTATGGGCTACACCTTC,CASSGGGRMGYTF
TRBV11-3,NA,TRBJ2-1,TRBD1,TGTGCCAGCAGCTCCGGGACAGGGGTTGTTGAGCAGTTCTTC,CASSSGTGVVEQFF
TRBV5-1,NA,TRBJ1-2,TRBD1,TGCGCCAGCAGCACAGCCGGGACAGGGGAAGGCTACACCTTC,CASSTAGTGEGYTF
TRBV2,NA,TRBJ2-1,TRBD2,TGTGCCAGTGAGGTTGCCCTAGCGGGGGGGCCCAATGAGCAGTTCTTC,CASEVALAGGPNEQFF
TRBV12-3/TRBV12-4,NA,TRBJ2-7,NA,TGTGCCAGCAGCCCGGACACCTACGAGCAGTACTTC,CASSPDTYEQYF
TRBV28,NA,TRBJ2-7,TRBD1,TGTGCCAGCAGTTCCCGGGACAGCCCAAGGATCTACGAGCAGTACTTC,CASSSRDSPRIYEQYF
TRBV6-5,NA,TRBJ2-7,TRBD1,TGTGCCAGCAGAACGGGACAGGGAGGCTACGAGCAGTACTTC,CASRTGQGGYEQYF
TRBV24-1,NA,TRBJ2-5,NA,TGTGCCACCAGTGCCGACATGGCAGAGACCCAGTACTTC,CATSADMAETQYF
TRBV5-1,few,TRBJ2-7,NA,TGCGCCAGCAGCTCCCGAATGGGTGAGGGCTACGAGCAGTACTTC,CASSSRMGEGYEQYF
TRBV5-4,NA,TRBJ1-1,NA,TGTGCCAGCAGCCCTCAGACAGGGAACACTGAAGCTTTCTTT,CASSPQTGNTEAFF
TRBV5-6,NA,TRBJ2-5,NA,TGTGCCAGCAGCTTGGTCGGGAATGAAGAGACCCAGTACTTC,CASSLVGNEETQYF
TRBV27,medium-sized,TRBJ1-1,NA,TGTGCCAGCAGCCTCGGGGGGATAACTGAAGCTTTCTTT,CASSLGGITEAFF
TRBV3-1/TRBV3-2,NA,TRBJ1-4,NA,TGTGCCAGCAGCCCCCTAGGGGATGCAACTAATGAAAAACTGTTTTTT,CASSPLGDATNEKLFF
TRBV25-1,NA,TRBJ1-4,NA,TGTGCCAGCAGTGAATGGGGACACGATGAAAAACTGTTTTTT,CASSEWGHDEKLFF
TRBV7-9,NA,TRBJ2-5,TRBD1,TGTGCCAGCAGCTTTCGGCAGGGGGCCTCGGAGACCCAGTACTTC,CASSFRQGASETQYF
TRBV28,NA,TRBJ1-2,NA,TGTGCCAGCAGTTCCCTCGGGGACTATGGCTACACCTTC,CASSSLGDYGYTF
TRBV3-1/TRBV3-2,NA,TRBJ1-2,TRBD1,TGTGCCAGCAGCCAAGAACAGGGGTCGACTGGCTACACCTTC,CASSQEQGSTGYTF
TRBV20-1,once,TRBJ1-5,NA,TGCAGTGCTAGTGGCGGGGGGGACCAGCCCCAGCATTTT,CSASGGGDQPQHF
TRBV28,NA,TRBJ2-7,TRBD1,TGTGCCAGCGCCGACAGGGCTAAGGACGAGCAGTACTTC,CASADRAKDEQYF
TRBV11-3,NA,TRBJ2-1,TRBD1,TGTGCCAGCAGCTTAACAGGGGTCGTCTACAATGAGCAGTTCTTC,CASSLTGVVYNEQFF
TRBV3-1/TRBV3-2,NA,TRBJ1-4,NA,TGTGCCAGCAGCCAAGGTTTTGGGAGTCTGGTGTTTTTT,CASSQGFGSLVFF
TRBV7-9,once,TRBJ2-1,TRBD1,TGTGCCAGCAGCTCCCTCCTAGGACAGGGTCTGGCCTACAATGAGCAGTTCTTC,CASSSLLGQGLAYNEQFF